The 9 T cell receptor beta chains presented below share a single source sample, sequenced in a study of early T cells in non-severe SARS-CoV-2 infection. TCRdb itself ran the 5' RACE reads through MiXCR, one entry per CDR3 protein. The sample contains some 82,000 distinct CDR3 sequences, approximately 12% of which appear only once. The sequencing used whole blood, collected at baseline. The receptors were gathered from an adult who was a healthcare worker with PCR-confirmed SARS-CoV-2 infection or an uninfected control (not recorded which).

The chain carries TRBV12-3 or TRBV12-4 and TRBJ2-4, with 15 positions matching TRBD2. The V segment lost 5 bases and the J segment 6 bases; nucleotides outside the gene matches: 2. This CDR3 comprises 15 residues. CDR3 amino acids: CASSPGLAGGNIQYF. As DNA, the CDR3 is TGTGCCAGCAGTCCGGGACTAGCGGGGGGAAACATTCAGTACTTC.

This sequence joins TRBV3-1 and TRBJ2-7, with D hard to call. Germline assignment: CDR1 LGHDT and CDR2 YNNKEL (reference sequence). V shed 1 base and J shed 0 bases, with 13 bases lying between them. This CDR3 is 16 amino acids long. The CDR3 DNA is TGTGCCAGCAGCCAAGTTCACAGCGATCTCTCCTACGAGCAGTACTTC. Translation gives CASSQVHSDLSYEQYF.

This clonotype was found many times. The V call is TRBV2, the J call TRBJ2-4; 9 positions match TRBD2. From germline, CDR1 is SNHLY and CDR2 FYNNEI. The ends lost 8 bases at V and 0 bases at J; junction bases unmatched: 2. This CDR3 spans 14 amino acids. CDR3 DNA sequence: TGTGCCAGCGCTAGCGGGGTAGCCAAAAACATTCAGTACTTC. Amino acid sequence: CASASGVAKNIQYF.

The chain is built from TRBV11-2 and TRBJ2-3; D is unresolved. The CDR3 loop spans 17 amino acids. Between the trimmed V and J ends, which lost 2 bases and 2 bases, there was a span of 17 bases. Germline V gene data show CDR1 as SGHAT and CDR2 as FQNNGV. CDR3 in amino acids: CASSLFTAGSYTDTQYF. As DNA, the CDR3 is TGTGCCAGCAGCTTATTCACGGCAGGCTCATACACAGATACGCAGTATTTT.

This clonotype appeared a few times. J is TRBJ2-1 and V is TRBV27; 10 nucleotides align to TRBD1. V dropped 8 bases and J dropped 7; count of bases not matched to a gene: 8. The CDR3 sequence is 14 residues long. Germline CDR1 MNHEY, CDR2 SMNVEV (reference sequence). The CDR3 protein is CASGSGTGANEQFF. DNA of the CDR3: TGTGCCAGCGGCTCCGGGACAGGGGCAAATGAGCAGTTCTTC.

The CDR3 loop is CASSAQLAGVGEQYF. The CDR3 DNA reads as TGTGCCAGTAGTGCGCAACTAGCGGGAGTGGGCGAGCAGTACTTC. V is TRBV19 and J is TRBJ2-7; 11 bases map to TRBD2. The CDR3 totals 15 residues. With 5 bases clipped from V and 6 bases from J, the junction kept 9 bases outside the gene matches. In germline, CDR1 is LNHDA, CDR2 SQIVND (reference sequence).

This clonotype was found many times. This chain links TRBV20-1 with TRBJ2-7; a weak D match, TRBD1 (5 bases). V was shortened by 6 bases and J by 0 bases, with 9 bases between the two germline ends. The germline CDR1 and CDR2 sequences are DFQATT and SNEGSKA (reference sequence). The CDR3 covers 12 residues. Here the CDR3 DNA reads TGCAGTGCACGACAGTTCTCCTACGAGCAGTACTTC. Translation: CSARQFSYEQYF.

V is TRBV6-5 and J is TRBJ2-7; D remains unclear. V dropped 8 bases and J dropped 1 base, with 15 bases sitting between them. The CDR3 is 14 residues long. Germline lookup yields CDR1 MNHEY and CDR2 SVGAGI. CDR3 loop: CASGRAIHSYEQYF. CDR3 DNA sequence: TGTGCCAGCGGTCGAGCTATTCATTCCTACGAGCAGTACTTC.

The J gene is TRBJ2-3, the V gene TRBV28; TRBD2 matches at 11 bases. The V segment lost 5 bases and the J segment 3 bases; nucleotides outside the gene matches: 10. From germline, CDR1 is MDHEN and CDR2 SYDVKM. CDR3 length equals 17 residues. The CDR3 DNA is TGTGCCAGCAGTCCCCGCACTAGCGGGGGTAAGACAGATACGCAGTATTTT. Its translation is CASSPRTSGGKTDTQYF.